The 25 T cell receptor beta chains below all came from one sample that was sequenced in a study of control samples from healthy donors and cancer patients. Sequencing used immunoSEQ multiplex PCR; TCRdb keeps in-frame clones, though not all of them. The sample holds about 89,000 clones, under 90% seen once. Sequencing was carried out using blood. These receptors were collected from a woman aged 40 to 49 in good health.

In this sample, this clone turned up once. The chain recombines TRBV6-5 with TRBJ1-2; maybe TRBD1 (5 bases). Germline-derived CDR1 and CDR2 are MNHEY and SVGAGI. Trimming cost V 3 bases and J 8 bases, with 13 bases left between them. The CDR3 totals 13 residues. This CDR3 reads CASSYMAGSGYTF. The CDR3 nucleotides are TGTGCCAGCAGTTATATGGCAGGGTCCGGCTACACCTTC.

The V call is TRBV27, the J call TRBJ1-2; D unresolved. With 7 bases removed from V and 3 bases from J, the gap between germline ends came to 9 bases. CDR3 length equals 12 residues. Germline CDR1 MNHEY, CDR2 SMNVEV (reference sequence). CDR3 nucleotide sequence: TGTGCCAGCATTGGACCAGACTATGGCTACACCTTC. It specifies CASIGPDYGYTF.

The chain is built from TRBV5-1 and TRBJ1-4; possible D gene TRBD1, 5 bases. The CDR3 spans 15 residues. CDR1 and CDR2 (germline): SGHRS, YFSETQ. V lost 0 bases and J 3 bases, leaving 9 bases between the germline ends. The CDR3 DNA sequence: TGCGCCAGCAGCTTGGTTCTGGGGGCTAATGAAAAACTGTTTTTT. This encodes CASSLVLGANEKLFF.

This clone showed up just once. V is TRBV7-9 and J is TRBJ2-1; TRBD2 matches 13 bases. V gave up 1 base and J gave up 3 bases; unmatched junction bases: 0. The CDR3 runs 16 residues. Germline values: CDR1 SEHNR, CDR2 FQNEAQ (reference sequence). The CDR3 loop reads CASSLGLAGGYNEQFF. The CDR3 DNA follows: TGTGCCAGCAGCTTAGGACTAGCGGGAGGCTACAATGAGCAGTTCTTC.

The V call is TRBV6-5, the J call TRBJ1-2; the D is unclear. CDR1 and CDR2 (germline): MNHEY, SVGAGI. V gave up 7 bases and J gave up 4 bases, with 10 bases separating them. The CDR3 is 12 residues long. CDR3 sequence (DNA): TGTGCCAGCAAAAGGGAGTCCTATGGCTACACCTTC. Translation gives CASKRESYGYTF.

The genes are TRBV9 and TRBJ2-2; TRBD1 is a possible D gene (5 bases). Trimming cost V 2 bases and J 4 bases, with 9 bases left between them. Germline CDR1 and CDR2: SGDLS and YYNGEE. The CDR3 totals 14 residues. The CDR3 sequence is CASSVQGGTGELFF. CDR3 DNA: TGTGCCAGCAGCGTGCAGGGCGGCACCGGGGAGCTGTTTTTT.

V gene TRBV3-1 (or the pseudogene TRBV3-2) combines with J gene TRBJ2-7, with D unresolved. The CDR3 runs to 13 residues. Trimming left V 4 bases short and J 10 bases short, with 17 bases between. In germline, CDR1 is LGHDT, CDR2 YNNKEL (reference sequence). The CDR3 nucleotides read TGTGCCAGCAGCCCTCGAAGCAATTCAGGACAGTACTTC. This encodes CASSPRSNSGQYF.

The chain uses TRBV7-3 and TRBJ2-3; D ambiguous. Germline V gene data show CDR1 as SGHTA and CDR2 as FQGTGA. The CDR3 loop spans 15 amino acids. Trimming took 0 bases from V and 2 from J, leaving 9 bases between them. CDR3 nucleotides: TGTGCCAGCAGCTTAACGCCCGGAAACACAGATACGCAGTATTTT. It translates to CASSLTPGNTDTQYF.

This chain joins TRBV25-1 and TRBJ2-3; perhaps TRBD2 as D (6 bases). Germline V gene lookup returns CDR1 MGHDK and CDR2 SYGVNS. V gave up 2 bases and J gave up 11 bases, with 8 bases separating them. The CDR3 extends over 11 amino acids. As DNA, the CDR3 is TGTGCCAGCAGTGAAGGGGGGATGCAGTATTTT. Its protein is CASSEGGMQYF.

The rearrangement links TRBV10-3 to TRBJ2-3; 8 nucleotides agree with TRBD2. The germline gives CDR1 ENHRY, CDR2 SYGVKD. V lost 8 bases to trimming and J lost 1 base; unmatched junction nucleotides: 11. There are 16 residues in the CDR3. The CDR3 here is CAISGRAGGRTDTQYF. In nucleotides, the CDR3 is TGTGCCATCTCCGGTAGGGCGGGGGGACGCACAGATACGCAGTATTTT.

The J gene is TRBJ1-3, the V gene TRBV9; TRBD1 is a possible D gene (6 bases). V was shortened by 4 bases and J by 0 bases, with 14 bases between the two germline ends. CDR3 length equals 16 residues. Germline CDR1 and CDR2: SGDLS and YYNGEE. This chain's CDR3 is CASSPGAGISGNTIYF. CDR3 nucleotide sequence: TGTGCCAGCAGCCCGGGGGCTGGGATCTCTGGAAACACCATATATTTT.

The rearrangement joins TRBV7-9 to TRBJ1-2; 11 nucleotides agree with TRBD1. Losses at the gene ends were 5 bases for V and 7 bases for J; bases not matched to a gene: 6. Per germline, CDR1 SEHNR and CDR2 FQNEAQ (reference sequence). The CDR3 is made up of 14 amino acids. The CDR3 is CASSIPDRGPGYTF. The DNA of the CDR3 is TGTGCCAGCAGCATACCGGACAGGGGGCCTGGCTACACCTTC.

This clone was recorded once. The chain links TRBV5-8 to TRBJ2-2, with D perhaps matching TRBD2 (6 bases). The CDR3 sequence is 17 residues long. Germline lookup yields CDR1 SGHTS and CDR2 YDEGEE. The V gene lost 1 base and the J gene lost 0 bases, with 13 bases spanning the gap. The CDR3 is CASSLSLGTPNTGELFF. The CDR3 coding sequence is TGTGCCAGCAGCTTGAGCCTAGGGACTCCGAACACCGGGGAGCTGTTTTTT.

This chain joins TRBV7-2 and TRBJ2-1; D remains unclear. Germline V gene lookup returns CDR1 SGHTA and CDR2 FQGNSA. The CDR3 spans 15 residues. The V end lost 5 bases, the J end lost 1 base, and 12 bases lay between the germline ends. CDR3 DNA: TGTGCCAGCAGCCCACCCGGTTCTTCCTACAATGAGCAGTTCTTC. Amino acid sequence: CASSPPGSSYNEQFF.

The table lists this clone with a few counts. V is TRBV14 and J is TRBJ2-2, with TRBD1 identical over 7 bases. The CDR3 length is 15 residues. V lost 5 bases to trimming and J lost 10 bases; unmatched junction nucleotides: 13. Germline V gene data show CDR1 as SGHDN and CDR2 as FVKESK. The CDR3 is CASSLHRGAVEELFF. The CDR3 DNA reads TGTGCCAGCAGCTTACACAGGGGAGCGGTAGAGGAGCTGTTTTTT.

The chain carries TRBV30 and TRBJ1-5, with TRBD1 as a possible D gene (5 bases). V shed 2 bases and J shed 5 bases, with 16 bases lying between them. This CDR3 is 15 amino acids long. Germline V lookup: CDR1 GTSNPN, CDR2 SVGIG (reference sequence). The CDR3 is CAWSKPGIRDQPQHF. The DNA of the CDR3 is TGTGCCTGGAGTAAACCAGGGATTCGGGATCAGCCCCAGCATTTT.

The V call is TRBV30, the J call TRBJ1-6; 10 positions agree with TRBD1. The CDR3 runs 15 residues. V dropped 4 bases and J dropped 10; count of bases not matched to a gene: 10. Germline V gives CDR1 GTSNPN, CDR2 SVGIG (reference sequence). The CDR3 reads CAWTPDRGRWSPLHF. The CDR3, as DNA: TGTGCCTGGACCCCAGACAGGGGGCGTTGGTCACCCCTCCACTTT.

The rearrangement uses TRBV6-6 and TRBJ2-3; D is unclear. Germline CDR1 is MNHNY and CDR2 is SVGAGI (reference sequence). The CDR3 is 14 amino acids. V lost 6 bases, J lost 0 bases, and 10 bases lay in between. CDR3 protein: CASSEYSSTDTQYF. The DNA of the CDR3 is TGTGCCAGCAGCGAGTACTCGAGCACAGATACGCAGTATTTT.

The rearrangement joins TRBV6-2 or TRBV6-3 to TRBJ2-2, with TRBD2 matching over 12 bases. J was trimmed by 6 bases and V by 6 bases; bases with no gene match: 5. CDR1 and CDR2 from the germline V gene are MNHEY and SVGEGT. CDR3 size: 15 residues. The CDR3 spells CASSSWTSGAGELFF. CDR3 in DNA: TGTGCCAGCAGCAGCTGGACTAGCGGGGCCGGGGAGCTGTTTTTT.

Here the CDR3 DNA reads TGCGCCAGCAGCCAAGCGAGCGGGGGGCCCGGGGAGCTGTTTTTT. It translates to CASSQASGGPGELFF. This chain links TRBV4-3 with TRBJ2-2; TRBD2 matches 9 bases. The length of the CDR3 is 15 residues. CDR1 is LGHNA, CDR2 YSLEER, per germline. V shed 1 base and J 6 bases; nucleotides not matched to a gene: 3.

The chain links TRBV27 to TRBJ1-5, with D possibly matching TRBD1 (5 bases). The length of the CDR3 is 16 residues. V was pared by 4 bases and J by 0 bases, with 13 bases between. Germline V lookup: CDR1 MNHEY, CDR2 SMNVEV (reference sequence). The CDR3 loop is CASSSLQGSSNQPQHF. The CDR3 DNA reads as TGTGCCAGCAGTTCGCTCCAGGGCTCTAGCAATCAGCCCCAGCATTTT.

This clone was observed a few times. The rearrangement uses TRBV6-5 and TRBJ1-1; 7 nucleotides align to TRBD1. After removal of 8 bases from V and 4 bases from J, the junction contained 4 bases not matched to a gene. Per the germline V gene, CDR1 is MNHEY and CDR2 is SVGAGI. There are 12 residues in the CDR3. The CDR3 DNA sequence: TGTGCCAGCTTAAACAGGGGCACTGAAGCTTTCTTT. As protein: CASLNRGTEAFF.

The chain carries TRBV4-1 and TRBJ1-1; D not resolved. Germline CDR1 MGHRA, CDR2 YSYEKL. The CDR3 runs 14 residues. The ends were cut back, 5 bases at V and 0 bases at J, with 10 bases in the middle. CDR3 sequence: CASSYGRLNTEAFF. The CDR3 DNA is TGCGCCAGCAGCTACGGGCGACTGAACACTGAAGCTTTCTTT.

The chain is built from TRBV6-1 and TRBJ1-2; tentative D call: TRBD1 (6 bases). The germline gives CDR1 MNHNS, CDR2 SASEGT. The V and J ends lost 2 bases and 4 bases respectively, with 14 bases between them. The CDR3 is made up of 15 amino acids. The CDR3 sequence: CASSENGGQFYGYTF. CDR3 coding DNA: TGTGCCAGCAGTGAAAACGGAGGACAGTTCTATGGCTACACCTTC.

The chain joins TRBV19 to TRBJ1-2; 12 nucleotides line up with TRBD1. V dropped 5 bases and J dropped 4; count of bases not matched to a gene: 5. Germline V gene data show CDR1 as LNHDA and CDR2 as SQIVND (reference sequence). This CDR3 comprises 15 residues. The CDR3 DNA reads TGTGCCAGTAGTCCGGGGACAGGGGGCGTCTATGGCTACACCTTC. Protein product: CASSPGTGGVYGYTF.